This T cell receptor beta chain emerged from a study of T cells in Graves' hyperthyroidism and ophthalmopathy. Study as a whole: Peripheral blood collection took place at initial diagnosis, before any treatment.

TCR beta CDR3 region amplification was performed from RNA transcripts. The HTBI set primed first-round TCR CDR3 RT-PCR. A single record per CDR3 protein comes from TCRdb applying MiXCR to the multiplex PCR reads. The profile shows over 350,000 distinct CDR3 sequences, under 15% of them singletons. The CDR3 runs 15 residues. After removal of 2 bases from V and 5 bases from J, the junction contained 8 bases not matched to a gene. Germline values: CDR1 SGHRS, CDR2 YFSETQ. This clonotype was found many times. Input material: blood. The source is a young man with Graves' ophthalmopathy. The chain has TRBV5-1 and TRBJ2-7; 9 bases are a match to TRBD1. CDR3 amino acids: CASSFGQGREDEQYF. In DNA form, the CDR3 reads TGCGCCAGCAGCTTCGGACAGGGGAGGGAGGACGAGCAGTACTTC.